This TCR beta chain emerged from a study of blood T cell repertoires in COVID-19. The V segment lost 2 bases and the J segment 6 bases; nucleotides outside the gene matches: 7. The CDR3 runs to 15 residues. CDR1 and CDR2 from the germline V gene are SGHTA and FQGNSA. This clone was observed a handful of times. Clones were sequenced by immunoSEQ multiplex PCR, and TCRdb holds only the in-frame ones, with some missing. Of around 180,000 clones listed, 86% are singletons. The sequence was collected from a woman aged 25 to 39 who had recovered from COVID-19. Sequencing was done on a sample of PBMCs or T cells enriched from blood (not recorded which). V usage is TRBV7-2 and J usage is TRBJ1-5, with TRBD1 matching 7 bases. The CDR3 protein is CASSLWYRGGQPQHF. CDR3 in DNA: TGTGCCAGCAGCTTATGGTACAGGGGTGGTCAGCCCCAGCATTTT.